This T cell receptor (beta chain) is from a study of blood T cell repertoires in COVID-19. At the level of the study: Specimens from acute and convalescent COVID-19 originated in the United States, Italy and Spain. The analysed material was cDNA or gDNA that came from T cells, B-cell-depleted T cells, or PBMCs.

In the original analysis: Amplified reference gene primers provided the basis for estimating nucleated cell counts. Clones were sequenced by immunoSEQ multiplex PCR, and TCRdb holds only the in-frame ones, with some missing. The D gene and trimming were derived from the DNA, and the V and J assignments and clone size from that table. The table includes 90,000 to 110,000 clones, around four fifths detected once. The V end was cut by 11 bases, the J end by 1 base, with 12 bases between. This CDR3 comprises 12 residues. CDR1 SGHNT and CDR2 YENEEA come from the germline V gene. This TCR derives from a woman aged 55-69 years with acute or convalescent COVID-19. Sequencing used peripheral blood. This chain connects TRBV11-3 to TRBJ2-7, with D possibly TRBD2 on 6 matching bases. CDR3 residues: CAPRGSSYEQYF. The DNA of the CDR3 is TGTGCCCCGCGGGGCAGTTCCTACGAGCAGTACTTC.